The 26 T cell receptor beta chains listed next were all sequenced from one sample in a study of T cells expressing NK-cell markers. With the 5' RACE reads reprocessed, TCRdb shows one record per CDR3 protein and no DNA. This repertoire comprises about 460,000 distinct CDR3 sequences; its ten largest clones make up 1.4% to 1.5%. Sample: blood T cells: a sorted CD56 or NKG2C T cell subset, CD4+ or CD8+ T cells, or bulk PBMC T cells (not recorded which). These receptor sequences come from a woman in her 50s in good health.

The rearrangement links TRBV5-1 to TRBJ2-5. This CDR3 is 13 amino acids long. CDR1 and CDR2 from the germline V gene are SGHRS and YFSETQ. CDR3 protein: CASSLSQEETQYF.

J is TRBJ2-2 and V is TRBV5-1; TCRdb returns TRBD1, unconfirmable since there is no DNA. Per the germline V gene, CDR1 is SGHRS and CDR2 is YFSETQ. CDR3 size: 16 residues. The CDR3 loop reads CASSLAAAGPPGELFF.

The chain combines TRBV7-2 with TRBJ2-3; TCRdb gives TRBD1 as the D gene, but with no DNA this cannot be confirmed. This CDR3 has 17 residues. The germline V gene has CDR1 SGHTA and CDR2 FQGNSA. CDR3 sequence reads: CASSDTSRRHFLDTQYF.

This sequence joins TRBV12-3 or TRBV12-4 and TRBJ2-7. This CDR3 contains 14 residues. CDR3 amino acids: CASSLNGASYEQYF.

The chain's CDR3 is CASSLGSGSHNEQFF. This rearrangement joins TRBV11-2 to TRBJ2-1; TCRdb returns TRBD2, unconfirmable since there is no DNA. The germline CDR1 and CDR2 sequences are SGHAT and FQNNGV. The CDR3 consists of 15 residues.

The gene calls are TRBV24-1 and TRBJ2-7; TCRdb calls TRBD1, which cannot be checked without DNA. From germline, CDR1 is KGHDR and CDR2 SFDVKD. The CDR3 is 16 amino acids. The CDR3 protein is CATSDLWRDGAYEQYF.

The V gene is TRBV12-3 or TRBV12-4, the J gene TRBJ2-7; as DNA is missing, the TRBD1 call by TCRdb cannot be tested. The CDR3 is 15 amino acids. The CDR3 spells CASSFGLGGNYEQYF.

The chain is built from TRBV12-3 or TRBV12-4 and TRBJ1-2. The CDR3 is 15 amino acids. CDR3 residues: CASSLSGGPPYGYTF.

The V and J genes are TRBV20-1 and TRBJ2-7; no DNA is available, so the TRBD1 call from TCRdb remains unchecked. Germline CDR1 DFQATT, CDR2 SNEGSKA (reference sequence). This CDR3 spans 16 amino acids. This CDR3 is CSAREGWGQGTYEQYF.

The chain links TRBV5-5 to TRBJ2-7; TCRdb outputs TRBD1, but without DNA this stays unchecked. The CDR3 runs to 14 residues. Looked up from germline, CDR1 is SGHKS and CDR2 is YYEKEE (reference sequence). Here the CDR3 reads CASSLGGQGGEQYF.

The gene calls are TRBV5-1 and TRBJ2-1; there is no DNA to check the TCRdb D call of TRBD1. Looked up from germline, CDR1 is SGHRS and CDR2 is YFSETQ. CDR3 length: 13 amino acids. CDR3 protein: CASSPGGGNEQFF.

The chain uses TRBV20-1 and TRBJ2-2; without DNA, the TCRdb call of TRBD2 cannot be checked. There are 17 residues in the CDR3. Germline V gives CDR1 DFQATT, CDR2 SNEGSKA (reference sequence). The CDR3 region is CSASLRPSGVDAGELFF.

The chain carries TRBV6-5 and TRBJ1-3. Looked up from germline, CDR1 is MNHEY and CDR2 is SVGAGI. The CDR3 covers 17 residues. The CDR3 protein is CASSYSGTSATGNTIYF.

The rearrangement joins TRBV12-3 or TRBV12-4 to TRBJ2-1; TCRdb designates TRBD1, a call that cannot be tested without DNA. The CDR3 is 14 amino acids. CDR3: CASTITPRANEQFF.

The V call is TRBV12-3 or TRBV12-4, the J call TRBJ2-2; TCRdb lists TRBD2, though no DNA is available to test this call. This CDR3 is 16 amino acids long. This chain's CDR3 is CASSLKGTMYTGELFF.

The chain uses TRBV7-9 and TRBJ1-1; TCRdb gives TRBD1 as the D gene, but with no DNA this cannot be confirmed. The CDR3 has 16 residues. The germline V gene has CDR1 SEHNR and CDR2 FQNEAQ (reference sequence). Here the CDR3 reads CASSLWAGQGNGGAFF.

The chain joins TRBV29-1 to TRBJ2-5; checking the TCRdb D call of TRBD2 is not possible without DNA. Germline V gene lookup returns CDR1 SQVTM and CDR2 ANQGSEA. The CDR3 loop spans 11 amino acids. The CDR3 protein is CSVVRGETQYF.

V usage is TRBV5-1 and J usage is TRBJ2-1; TCRdb's D call of TRBD1 is untestable without DNA. CDR1 is SGHRS, CDR2 YFSETQ, per germline. The CDR3 is 15 residues long. Here the CDR3 reads CASTPFGGTYNEQFF.

This chain links TRBV5-1 with TRBJ2-3; the D call of TRBD2 rests on TCRdb alone, since no DNA is present to check it. Germline loops: CDR1 SGHRS, CDR2 YFSETQ. The CDR3 contains 14 residues. The CDR3 region is CASRAGASTDTQYF.

J is TRBJ2-3 and V is TRBV5-1. The CDR3 runs 12 residues. CDR1 is SGHRS and CDR2 is YFSETQ in the germline V gene. The CDR3: CASSLVTDTQYF.

The genes are TRBV5-6 and TRBJ1-2. CDR3 length equals 13 residues. Per germline, CDR1 SGHDT and CDR2 YYEEEE. The CDR3 region is CASGRGQSSGNTF.

V gene TRBV3-1 combines with J gene TRBJ2-7. The germline gives CDR1 LGHDT, CDR2 YNNKEL (reference sequence). The CDR3 covers 14 residues. This CDR3 is CASSRQLGTYEQYF.

This chain connects TRBV5-1 to TRBJ2-7; TCRdb outputs TRBD2, but without DNA this stays unchecked. CDR3 size: 14 residues. Looked up from germline, CDR1 is SGHRS and CDR2 is YFSETQ. The CDR3 is CASSAGLAGAEQYF.

The chain is built from TRBV19 and TRBJ2-3; TCRdb's D call of TRBD1 is untestable without DNA. The CDR3 contains 15 residues. CDR1 is LNHDA, CDR2 SQIVND, per germline (reference sequence). The CDR3 region is CASTPGQGTLDTQYF.

The J gene is TRBJ1-2, the V gene TRBV6-1. This CDR3 has 16 amino acids. Germline assignment: CDR1 MNHNS and CDR2 SASEGT. CDR3 region: CASSEALGVGNYGYTF.

The chain carries TRBV12-3 or TRBV12-4 and TRBJ1-1; the TCRdb D gene call, TRBD1, has no DNA to confirm it. This CDR3 region has 14 residues. This chain's CDR3 is CASSSPWTGTEAFF.